What follows describes a single T cell receptor (beta chain). This entry is derived from a study of early T cells in non-severe SARS-CoV-2 infection. There are 15 residues in the CDR3. Per the germline V gene, CDR1 is SGHVS and CDR2 is FNYEAQ. J was trimmed by 1 base and V by 2 bases; bases with no gene match: 4. TCRdb reprocessed the 5' RACE reads with MiXCR, giving one entry per CDR3 protein. The sample shows 100,000 or so distinct CDR3 sequences, around 17% of them seen only once. Source: whole blood, taken at baseline. This rearrangement joins TRBV7-6 to TRBJ2-5, with TRBD2 matching 7 bases. This receptor was identified in an adult who was a healthcare worker with PCR-confirmed SARS-CoV-2 infection or an uninfected control (not recorded which). CDR3 sequence (DNA): TGTGCCAGCAGCTTACTGACTAGCCCCCAAGAGACCCAGTACTTC. It yields the protein CASSLLTSPQETQYF. Complete variable domain (other parts from reference TRBV7-6 and TRBJ2-5): GAGVSQSPRYKVTKRGQDVALRCDPISGHVSLYWYRQALGQGPEFLTYFNYEAQQDKSGLPNDRFSAERPEGSISTLTIQRTEQRDSAMYRCASSLLTSPQETQYFGPGTRLLVL.